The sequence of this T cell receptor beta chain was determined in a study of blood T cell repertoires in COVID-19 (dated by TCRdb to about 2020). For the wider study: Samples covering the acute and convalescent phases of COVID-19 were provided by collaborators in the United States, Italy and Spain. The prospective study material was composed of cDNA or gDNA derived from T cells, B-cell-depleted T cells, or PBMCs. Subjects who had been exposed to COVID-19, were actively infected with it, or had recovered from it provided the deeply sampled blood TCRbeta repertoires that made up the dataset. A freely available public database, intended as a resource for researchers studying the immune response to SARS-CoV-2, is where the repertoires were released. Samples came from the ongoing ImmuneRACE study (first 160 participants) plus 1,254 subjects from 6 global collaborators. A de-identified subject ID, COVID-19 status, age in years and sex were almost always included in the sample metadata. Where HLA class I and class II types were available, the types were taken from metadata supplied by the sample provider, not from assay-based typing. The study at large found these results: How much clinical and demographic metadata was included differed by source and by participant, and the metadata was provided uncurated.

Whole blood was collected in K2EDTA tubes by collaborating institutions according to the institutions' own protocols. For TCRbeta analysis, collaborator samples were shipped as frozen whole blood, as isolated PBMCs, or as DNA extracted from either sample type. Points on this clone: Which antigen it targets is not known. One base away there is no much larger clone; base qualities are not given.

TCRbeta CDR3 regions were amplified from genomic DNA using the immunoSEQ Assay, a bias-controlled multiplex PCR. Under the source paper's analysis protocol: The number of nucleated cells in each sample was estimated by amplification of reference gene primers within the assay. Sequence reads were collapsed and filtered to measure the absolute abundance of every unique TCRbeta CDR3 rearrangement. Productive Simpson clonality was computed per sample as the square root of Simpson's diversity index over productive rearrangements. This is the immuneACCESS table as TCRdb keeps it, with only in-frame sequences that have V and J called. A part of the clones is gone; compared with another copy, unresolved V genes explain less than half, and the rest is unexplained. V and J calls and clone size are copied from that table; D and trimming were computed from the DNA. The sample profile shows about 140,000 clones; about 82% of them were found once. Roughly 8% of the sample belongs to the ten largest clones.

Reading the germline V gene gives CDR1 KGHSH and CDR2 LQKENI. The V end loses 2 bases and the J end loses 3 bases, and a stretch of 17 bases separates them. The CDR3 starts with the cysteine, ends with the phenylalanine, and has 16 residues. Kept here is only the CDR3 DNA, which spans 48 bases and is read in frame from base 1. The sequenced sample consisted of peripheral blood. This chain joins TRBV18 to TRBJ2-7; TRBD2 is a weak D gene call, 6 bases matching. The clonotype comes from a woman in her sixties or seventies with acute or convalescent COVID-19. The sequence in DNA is TGTGCCAGCTCACCAGTTTTTCGCGGGGAGAGCTACGAGCAGTACTTC. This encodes CASSPVFRGESYEQYF. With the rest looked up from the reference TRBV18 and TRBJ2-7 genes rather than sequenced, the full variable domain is NAGVMQNPRHLVRRRGQEARLRCSPMKGHSHVYWYRQLPEEGLKFMVYLQKENIIDESGMPKERFSAEFPKEGPSILRIQQVVRGDSAAYFCASSPVFRGESYEQYFGPGTRLTVT.